This T cell receptor beta chain was recorded in a study of blood T cell repertoires in COVID-19. Here immunoSEQ multiplex PCR was the method, and the copy in TCRdb shows in-frame clones only, minus some. This repertoire shows approximately 380,000 clones, around 85% found once; its top ten account for around 3.4%. The CDR3 consists of 14 residues. Germline CDR1 and CDR2: SGDLS and YYNGEE. Trimming removed 0 bases from V and 5 bases from J, with 12 bases in between. The chain uses TRBV9 and TRBJ2-7; D is unresolved. This clonotype originated in a woman between 18 and 30 years old with acute or convalescent COVID-19. The source material was peripheral blood. The CDR3 is CASSVDGRSDEQYF. The CDR3 DNA reads TGTGCCAGCAGCGTAGATGGCAGGTCTGACGAGCAGTACTTC.